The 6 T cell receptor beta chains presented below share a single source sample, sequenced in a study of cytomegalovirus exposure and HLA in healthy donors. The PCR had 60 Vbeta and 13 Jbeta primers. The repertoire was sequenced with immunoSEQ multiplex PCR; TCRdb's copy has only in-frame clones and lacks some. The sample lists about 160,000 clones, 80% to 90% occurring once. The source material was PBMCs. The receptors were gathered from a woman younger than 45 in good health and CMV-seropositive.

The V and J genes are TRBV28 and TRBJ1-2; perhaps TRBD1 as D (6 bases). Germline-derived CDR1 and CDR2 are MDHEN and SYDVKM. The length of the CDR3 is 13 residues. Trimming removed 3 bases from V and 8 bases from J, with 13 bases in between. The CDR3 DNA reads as TGTGCCAGCAGTTTTGGACAGCCCTTCGGCTACACCTTC. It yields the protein CASSFGQPFGYTF.

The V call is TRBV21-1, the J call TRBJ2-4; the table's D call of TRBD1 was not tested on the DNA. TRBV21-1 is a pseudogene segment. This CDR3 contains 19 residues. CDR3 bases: TGTGCCAGCAGCATTAAGGACAGGGTTGTGCCTCTAGCCAAAAACATTCAGTACTTC. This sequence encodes CASSIKDRVVPLAKNIQYF.

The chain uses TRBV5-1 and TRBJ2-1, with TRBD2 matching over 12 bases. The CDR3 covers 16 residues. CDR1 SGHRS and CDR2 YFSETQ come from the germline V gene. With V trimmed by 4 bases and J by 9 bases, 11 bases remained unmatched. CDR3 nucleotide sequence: TGCGCCAGCAGCCCAAGACTAGCGGGGGAAGGGGGTGAGCAGTTCTTC. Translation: CASSPRLAGEGGEQFF.

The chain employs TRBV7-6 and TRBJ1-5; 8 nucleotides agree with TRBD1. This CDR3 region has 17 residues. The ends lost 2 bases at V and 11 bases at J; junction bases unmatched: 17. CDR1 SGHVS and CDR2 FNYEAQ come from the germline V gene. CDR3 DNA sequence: TGTGCCAGCAGCTTACTACCGGGACAGGCCGCTCTAGTGGCCCAGCATTTT. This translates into CASSLLPGQAALVAQHF.

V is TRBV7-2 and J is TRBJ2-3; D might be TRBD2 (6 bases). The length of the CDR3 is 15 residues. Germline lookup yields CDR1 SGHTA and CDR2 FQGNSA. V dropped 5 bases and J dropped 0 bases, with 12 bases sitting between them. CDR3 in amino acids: CASSQRSGSTDTQYF. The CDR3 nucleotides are TGTGCCAGCAGCCAAAGAAGCGGGAGCACAGATACGCAGTATTTT.

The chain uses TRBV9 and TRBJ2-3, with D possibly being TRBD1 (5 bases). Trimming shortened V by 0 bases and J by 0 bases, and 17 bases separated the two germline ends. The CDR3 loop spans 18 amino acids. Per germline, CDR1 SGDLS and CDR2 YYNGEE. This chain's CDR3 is CASSVVGASGDSTDTQYF. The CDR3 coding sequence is TGTGCCAGCAGCGTAGTAGGGGCGTCCGGTGATAGCACAGATACGCAGTATTTT.